Each of the 19 T cell receptor beta chains below was sequenced from the same sample in a study of blood T cell repertoires in COVID-19. Profiled with immunoSEQ multiplex PCR; TCRdb holds only in-frame clones, not every one. The table records about 180,000 clones, approximately 87% of them present only once. The sample taken for sequencing was peripheral blood. Receptors originate from a woman aged 70-85 years with COVID-19, enrolled during active disease.

This chain joins TRBV5-1 and TRBJ1-2, with TRBD1 as a possible D gene (6 bases). Trimming stripped 0 bases from V and 0 bases from J, with 18 bases between. Germline V gives CDR1 SGHRS, CDR2 YFSETQ. The CDR3 is 18 amino acids. CDR3 coding DNA: TGCGCCAGCAGCTTGGGTCTGGGACACCCTGGGGCTAACTATGGCTACACCTTC. The encoded protein is CASSLGLGHPGANYGYTF.

The rearrangement uses TRBV28 and TRBJ2-2; a possible D gene is TRBD1 (6 bases). The CDR3 spans 14 residues. The V and J ends lost 5 bases and 4 bases respectively, with 11 bases between them. From germline, CDR1 is MDHEN and CDR2 SYDVKM. CDR3 bases: TGTGCCAGCAGTACCGGGACACCCACCGGGGAGCTGTTTTTT. Translation: CASSTGTPTGELFF.

The rearrangement links TRBV7-3 to TRBJ2-7; 7 bases match TRBD2. The length of the CDR3 is 14 residues. CDR1 SGHTA and CDR2 FQGTGA come from the germline V gene. J lost 1 base, V lost 2 bases, and 2 bases had no gene match. CDR3 residues: CASSLLAESYEQYF. In nucleotides, the CDR3 is TGTGCCAGCAGCTTACTAGCGGAGTCCTACGAGCAGTACTTC.

The chain combines TRBV4-3 with TRBJ1-2; D is uncertain. The CDR3 totals 12 residues. Trimming took off 0 bases at V and 8 bases at J, with 7 bases between the two ends. Germline-derived CDR1 and CDR2 are LGHNA and YSLEER. The CDR3 here is CASSQDSRGYTF. The CDR3 coding sequence is TGCGCCAGCAGCCAAGATTCGAGAGGCTACACCTTC.

CDR3 sequence: CASSHSGGISSYEQYF. Written as DNA, the CDR3 is TGCGCCAGCAGCCATTCGGGCGGGATTAGCTCCTACGAGCAGTACTTC. The J gene is TRBJ2-7, the V gene TRBV5-1; tentatively, D is TRBD2 (6 bases). Looked up from germline, CDR1 is SGHRS and CDR2 is YFSETQ. The CDR3 covers 16 residues. Trimming removed 4 bases from V and 0 bases from J, with 17 bases in between.

This sequence joins TRBV19 and TRBJ2-7; TRBD1 aligns across 7 bases. V was clipped by 4 bases and J by 0 bases; unmatched bases: 6. This CDR3 has 15 residues. Germline CDR1 LNHDA, CDR2 SQIVND (reference sequence). Here the CDR3 DNA reads TGTGCCAGTAGTACCCGGGACAGTCCCTCCTACGAGCAGTACTTC. Protein sequence: CASSTRDSPSYEQYF.

The chain recombines TRBV19 with TRBJ1-5, with 8 nucleotides matching TRBD1. Per the germline V gene, CDR1 is LNHDA and CDR2 is SQIVND (reference sequence). V shed 1 base and J 7 bases; nucleotides not matched to a gene: 9. The CDR3 totals 16 residues. The CDR3 reads CASSIGVRGRRQPQHF. CDR3 bases: TGTGCCAGTAGTATAGGAGTCAGGGGGCGCCGGCAGCCCCAGCATTTT. The entire variable domain, with the rest obtained from reference TRBV19 and TRBJ1-5, is as follows: DGGITQSPKYLFRKEGQNVTLSCEQNLNHDAMYWYRQDPGQGLRLIYYSQIVNDFQKGDIAEGYSVSREKKESFPLTVTSAQKNPTAFYLCASSIGVRGRRQPQHFGDGTRLSIL.

The count of this clone is one. The rearrangement links TRBV27 to TRBJ2-7; D perhaps matches TRBD1 (6 bases). V was shortened by 8 bases and J by 0 bases, with 17 bases between the two germline ends. The CDR3 consists of 15 residues. Germline loops: CDR1 MNHEY, CDR2 SMNVEV (reference sequence). CDR3 loop: CASRTEQGASYEQYF. The CDR3, as DNA: TGTGCCAGCCGTACCGAACAGGGCGCCTCCTACGAGCAGTACTTC.

The rearrangement joins TRBV28 to TRBJ2-7; 7 positions match TRBD2. This CDR3 has 14 amino acids. The V and J ends lost 7 bases and 2 bases, in that order; junction bases with no gene match: 8. Germline V gene sequence: CDR1 MDHEN, CDR2 SYDVKM. The CDR3 loop is CASNLAVTPYEQYF. CDR3 coding DNA: TGTGCCAGCAACCTAGCGGTAACTCCCTACGAGCAGTACTTC.

The chain links TRBV5-1 to TRBJ2-3; 9 positions agree with TRBD2. The CDR3 runs 16 residues. The junction had 10 bases not matched to a gene; V was cut back by 4 bases and J by 4 bases. Germline assignment: CDR1 SGHRS and CDR2 YFSETQ. CDR3 DNA sequence: TGCGCCAGCAGCGGAATTAGCGGGAGTGGTTCAGATACGCAGTATTTT. Amino acids: CASSGISGSGSDTQYF.

The CDR3 DNA reads TGTGCCAGCACCGCTAGGACAGGGGGCACTGAAGCTTTCTTT. It encodes CASTARTGGTEAFF. The chain links TRBV3-1 (or the pseudogene TRBV3-2) to TRBJ1-1, with 10 bases matching TRBD1. Trimming removed 7 bases from V and 4 bases from J; junction bases left unmatched: 6. This CDR3 has 14 amino acids. Germline V lookup: CDR1 LGHDT, CDR2 YNNKEL (reference sequence).

The chain uses TRBV15 and TRBJ1-5, with TRBD1 matching 10 bases. With V trimmed by 7 bases and J by 6 bases, 6 bases remained unmatched. Germline V gene data show CDR1 as LNHNV and CDR2 as YYDKDF (reference sequence). CDR3 length equals 14 residues. CDR3: CATNLDRGRQPQHF. Here the CDR3 DNA reads TGTGCCACCAATCTCGACAGGGGGCGTCAGCCCCAGCATTTT.

The V gene is TRBV10-3, the J gene TRBJ2-3, with no clear D. Trimming shortened V by 0 bases and J by 2 bases, and 6 bases separated the two germline ends. CDR1 and CDR2 from the germline V gene are ENHRY and SYGVKD. There are 14 residues in the CDR3. DNA for the CDR3: TGTGCCATCAGTGAGTCGGGCAACACAGATACGCAGTATTTT. This translates into CAISESGNTDTQYF.

J is TRBJ2-2 and V is TRBV7-2; 9 nucleotides align to TRBD2. Germline V gene data show CDR1 as SGHTA and CDR2 as FQGNSA. The CDR3 has 17 residues. Trimming at V came to 0 bases and at J to 3 bases, leaving 5 bases not matched to a gene. CDR3 sequence reads: CASSLAGSGRYTGELFF. The CDR3 coding sequence is TGTGCCAGCAGCTTAGCGGGTAGCGGGAGATACACCGGGGAGCTGTTTTTT. Variable domain in full (rest from reference TRBV7-2 and TRBJ2-2): GAGVSQSPSNKVTEKGKDVELRCDPISGHTALYWYRQSLGQGLEFLIYFQGNSAPDKSGLPSDRFSAERTGGSVSTLTIQRTQQEDSAVYLCASSLAGSGRYTGELFFGEGSRLTVL.

The genes are TRBV7-9 and TRBJ2-3, with D tentatively TRBD2 (6 bases). This CDR3 contains 13 residues. V was cut by 5 bases and J by 4 bases, with 10 bases left in between. Per the germline V gene, CDR1 is SEHNR and CDR2 is FQNEAQ (reference sequence). The CDR3 loop is CASSLSSADTQYF. CDR3 nucleotides: TGTGCCAGCAGCCTCTCTAGCGCAGATACGCAGTATTTT.

J is TRBJ1-6 and V is TRBV7-3; 8 nucleotides line up with TRBD1. The CDR3 covers 14 residues. Germline V gene sequence: CDR1 SGHTA, CDR2 FQGTGA. V lost 4 bases, J lost 7 bases, and 3 bases stayed unmatched. This chain's CDR3 is CASSYDRGNSPLHF. DNA for the CDR3: TGTGCCAGCAGCTACGACAGGGGCAATTCACCCCTCCACTTT.

V is TRBV7-2 and J is TRBJ2-5; 11 nucleotides line up with TRBD2. The germline gives CDR1 SGHTA, CDR2 FQGNSA. This CDR3 is built from 16 residues. V lost 4 bases, J lost 5 bases, and 9 bases stayed unmatched. CDR3 in amino acids: CASSYPTSGIMETQYF. The CDR3 nucleotides are TGTGCCAGCAGCTACCCGACTAGCGGGATCATGGAGACCCAGTACTTC.

The chain recombines TRBV28 with TRBJ2-7; 9 nucleotides match TRBD1. This CDR3 has 14 residues. V shed 5 bases, J shed 4 bases, and the junction held 6 bases outside the gene matches. Germline V gene data show CDR1 as MDHEN and CDR2 as SYDVKM. CDR3 in DNA: TGTGCCAGCAGTCTTCAGGGACAGGGATACGAGCAGTACTTC. Protein: CASSLQGQGYEQYF.

The J gene is TRBJ2-5, the V gene TRBV30; possible D gene TRBD2, 6 bases. The V end was cut by 2 bases, the J end by 1 base, with 8 bases between. The CDR3 length is 13 residues. In germline, CDR1 is GTSNPN, CDR2 SVGIG (reference sequence). The CDR3 loop is CAWSPGGQETQYF. As DNA, the CDR3 is TGTGCCTGGAGTCCCGGGGGCCAAGAGACCCAGTACTTC.